Described below is a single TCR beta chain sequence and its context. Its matching antigen is unknown. Use of 60 Vbeta and 13 Jbeta primers characterized the PCR. Produced via immunoSEQ multiplex PCR; TCRdb's table is partial and in-frame only. The sample carries 200,000 to 300,000 clones, approximately 80% recorded once. The data belong to a study of cytomegalovirus exposure and HLA in healthy donors. Study-wide background: Earlier sequencing of about 200 million T cells yielded nearly 120 million unique TCR beta sequences.

General observations from the study: A missense DCLRE1C variant was associated with V- and J-gene trimming of TCR beta chains in a later analysis, and an independent cohort replicated the association. Earlier results showed most TCR beta V segments being productive about 87% or about 30% of the time. In vitro, a few CMV-associated chains proved specific for CMV antigens.

This CDR3 has 11 amino acids. V lost 7 bases, J lost 6 bases, and 12 bases lay in between. The germline gives CDR1 SQVTM, CDR2 ANQGSEA. This TCR was recovered from a woman aged 55-69 years in good health and CMV-seropositive. Specimen: PBMCs. The chain employs TRBV29-1 and TRBJ1-2; D is unresolved. This CDR3 is CSGGLYDGYTF. The CDR3 DNA follows: TGCAGCGGTGGACTTTATGATGGCTACACCTTC.